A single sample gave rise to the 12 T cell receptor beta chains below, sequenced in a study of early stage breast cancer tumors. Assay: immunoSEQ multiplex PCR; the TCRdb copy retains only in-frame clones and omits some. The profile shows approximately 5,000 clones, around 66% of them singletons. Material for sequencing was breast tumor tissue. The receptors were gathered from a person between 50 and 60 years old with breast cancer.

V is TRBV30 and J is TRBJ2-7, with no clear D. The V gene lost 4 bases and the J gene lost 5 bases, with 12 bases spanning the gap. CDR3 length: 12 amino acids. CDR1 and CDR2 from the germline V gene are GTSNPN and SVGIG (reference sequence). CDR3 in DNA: TGTGCCTGGACCGATAACCTGGACGAGCAGTACTTC. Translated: CAWTDNLDEQYF.

CDR3 bases: TGTGCCAGTAGTATAGACTTAAACCCGGGACATAGCTCCTACGAGCAGTACTTC. Translated, it gives CASSIDLNPGHSSYEQYF. The chain links TRBV19 to TRBJ2-7; a possible D gene is TRBD1 (6 bases). Trimming took 0 bases from V and 0 from J, leaving 18 bases between them. CDR1 and CDR2 from the germline V gene are LNHDA and SQIVND (reference sequence). The CDR3 has 18 amino acids.

The CDR3 nucleotides read TGTGCCAGCAGCGTAGATCGACACACACTAGCCAAAAACATTCAGTACTTC. The encoded protein is CASSVDRHTLAKNIQYF. The genes are TRBV9 and TRBJ2-4; no definite D call. The V gene's germline CDR1 is SGDLS and CDR2 YYNGEE. Trimming removed 0 bases at V and 0 bases at J, with 13 bases between. The CDR3 contains 17 residues. The whole variable domain, remainder taken from reference TRBV9 and TRBJ2-4, is DSGVTQTPKHLITATGQRVTLRCSPRSGDLSVYWYQQSLDQGLQFLIQYYNGEERAKGNILERFSAQQFPDLHSELNLSSLELGDSALYFCASSVDRHTLAKNIQYFGAGTRLSVL.

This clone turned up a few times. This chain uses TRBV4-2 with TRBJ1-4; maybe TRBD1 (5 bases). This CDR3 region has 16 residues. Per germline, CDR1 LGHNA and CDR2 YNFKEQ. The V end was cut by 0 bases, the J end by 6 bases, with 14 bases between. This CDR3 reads CASSQEGRGGDEKLFF. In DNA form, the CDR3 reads TGTGCCAGCAGCCAAGAGGGACGGGGCGGAGATGAAAAACTGTTTTTT.

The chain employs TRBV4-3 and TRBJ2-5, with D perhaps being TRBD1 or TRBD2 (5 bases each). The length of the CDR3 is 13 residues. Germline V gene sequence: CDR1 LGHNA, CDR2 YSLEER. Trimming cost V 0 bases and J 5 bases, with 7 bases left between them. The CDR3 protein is CASSQEGDETQYF. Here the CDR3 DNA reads TGCGCCAGCAGCCAAGAGGGGGATGAGACCCAGTACTTC.

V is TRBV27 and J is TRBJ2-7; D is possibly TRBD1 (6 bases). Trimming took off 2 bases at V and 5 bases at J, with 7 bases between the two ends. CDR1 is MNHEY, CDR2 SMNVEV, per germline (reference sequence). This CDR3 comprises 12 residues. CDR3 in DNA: TGTGCCAGCAGTTTAGGGGGCCACGAGCAGTACTTC. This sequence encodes CASSLGGHEQYF.

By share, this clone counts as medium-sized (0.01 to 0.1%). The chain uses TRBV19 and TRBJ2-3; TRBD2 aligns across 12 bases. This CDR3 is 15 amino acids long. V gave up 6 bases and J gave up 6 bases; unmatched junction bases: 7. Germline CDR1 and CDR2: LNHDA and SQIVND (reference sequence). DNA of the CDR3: TGTGCCAGTAGCCCGACTAGCGGGAGCTTCGATACGCAGTATTTT. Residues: CASSPTSGSFDTQYF.

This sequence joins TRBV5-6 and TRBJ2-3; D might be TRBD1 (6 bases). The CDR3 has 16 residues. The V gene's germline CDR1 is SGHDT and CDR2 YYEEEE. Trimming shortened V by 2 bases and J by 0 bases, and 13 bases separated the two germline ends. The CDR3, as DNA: TGTGCCAGCAGCTTCGGGACACTACATAGCACAGATACGCAGTATTTT. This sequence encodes CASSFGTLHSTDTQYF.

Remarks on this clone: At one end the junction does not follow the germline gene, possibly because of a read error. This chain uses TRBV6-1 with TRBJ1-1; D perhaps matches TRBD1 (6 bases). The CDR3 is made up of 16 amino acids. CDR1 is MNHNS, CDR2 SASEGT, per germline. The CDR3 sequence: CASSEGGGTMNTEAFF. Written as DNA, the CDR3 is TGTGCCAGCAGCGAAGGGGGGGGCACCATGAACACTGAAGCTTTCTTT.

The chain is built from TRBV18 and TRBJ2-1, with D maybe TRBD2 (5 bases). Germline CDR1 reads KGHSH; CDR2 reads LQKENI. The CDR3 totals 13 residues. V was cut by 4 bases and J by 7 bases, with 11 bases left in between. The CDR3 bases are TGTGCCAGCTCACAACGGGAAGAGAATGAGCAGTTCTTC. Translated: CASSQREENEQFF.

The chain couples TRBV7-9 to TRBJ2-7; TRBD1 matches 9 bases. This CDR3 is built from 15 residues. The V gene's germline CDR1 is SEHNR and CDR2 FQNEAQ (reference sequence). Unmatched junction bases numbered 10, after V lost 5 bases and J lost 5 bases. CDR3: CASSLLTGGPNEQYF. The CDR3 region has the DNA TGTGCCAGCAGCCTACTCACAGGGGGCCCGAACGAGCAGTACTTC.

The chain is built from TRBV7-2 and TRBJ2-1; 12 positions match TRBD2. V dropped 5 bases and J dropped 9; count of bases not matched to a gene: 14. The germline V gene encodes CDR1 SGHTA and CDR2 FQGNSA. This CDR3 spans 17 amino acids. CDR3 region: CASSQGVLAGGLGEQFF. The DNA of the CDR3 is TGTGCCAGCAGCCAGGGTGTCCTAGCGGGGGGGCTAGGTGAGCAGTTCTTC.